The 32 T cell receptor beta chains below come from one sample, sequenced in a study of cytomegalovirus exposure and HLA in healthy donors (TCRdb year 2017). Libraries were constructed by the immunoSEQ multiplex PCR assay. For the multiplex PCR, a mixture combining 60 forward primers for TCR Vbeta segments and 13 reverse primers for TCR Jbeta segments was used. Not all clones reach the TCRdb copy of this immuneACCESS table, which keeps in-frame sequences only. Checked studies attribute under half of the gap to unresolved V genes and leave the rest unexplained. The sample records roughly 200,000 clones, almost 85% of which are singletons. Jointly, the top ten make up about 2.5% of the sample. The material sequenced was PBMCs. All receptors derive from a woman in her 50s in good health and CMV-seronegative.

V gene TRBV7-2 combines with J gene TRBJ1-4; D gene unclear. There are 17 residues in the CDR3. V lost 5 bases and J lost 0, with 16 bases in between. CDR1 SGHTA and CDR2 FQGNSA come from the germline V gene. The CDR3 coding sequence is TGTGCCAGCAGCCTCGGGATCCCATTTGCAACTAATGAAAAACTGTTTTTT. This sequence encodes CASSLGIPFATNEKLFF.

The V gene is TRBV6-5, the J gene TRBJ2-7; D is ambiguous. Trimming shortened V by 9 bases and J by 3 bases, and 9 bases separated the two germline ends. The CDR3 loop spans 11 amino acids. Germline V lookup: CDR1 MNHEY, CDR2 SVGAGI. DNA of the CDR3: TGTGCCAGGAGAAGAGGCTACGAGCAGTACTTC. Protein product: CARRRGYEQYF.

The rearrangement uses TRBV6-1 and TRBJ1-4, with D tentatively TRBD1 (6 bases). The CDR3 has 14 residues. V was pared by 6 bases and J by 5 bases, with 13 bases between. Germline V gene sequence: CDR1 MNHNS, CDR2 SASEGT. The CDR3 protein is CASRTTGNNEKLFF. The CDR3 DNA sequence: TGTGCCAGCAGGACGACAGGAAACAATGAAAAACTGTTTTTT.

The chain couples TRBV7-3 to TRBJ2-1, with 16 bases identical to TRBD2. Germline lookup yields CDR1 SGHTA and CDR2 FQGTGA. With 5 bases clipped from V and 10 bases from J, the junction kept 11 bases outside the gene matches. The CDR3 spans 17 residues. This CDR3 is CASSQGLAGGGMGEQFF. The CDR3, as DNA: TGTGCCAGCAGCCAGGGACTAGCGGGAGGGGGAATGGGAGAGCAGTTCTTC.

V gene TRBV6-5 combines with J gene TRBJ2-7; the match to TRBD1 covers 8 bases. V trimming: 5 bases; J trimming: 1 base; junction bases outside the gene matches: 4. The germline V gene encodes CDR1 MNHEY and CDR2 SVGAGI. The CDR3 is 14 amino acids. For the CDR3, the DNA is TGTGCCAGCAGTCGGACAGGGAAGTCCTACGAGCAGTACTTC. This translates into CASSRTGKSYEQYF.

The V call is TRBV7-6, the J call TRBJ1-1, with D uncertain. V lost 4 bases, J lost 1 base, and 13 bases lay in between. Per germline, CDR1 SGHVS and CDR2 FNYEAQ. There are 15 residues in the CDR3. DNA for the CDR3: TGTGCCAGCAGCTCGACTGGCAGTCAGAACACTGAAGCTTTCTTT. Its translation: CASSSTGSQNTEAFF.

The rearrangement uses TRBV5-6 and TRBJ1-2; TRBD1 agrees at 9 bases. Trimming cost V 4 bases and J 10 bases; bases outside gene matches: 11. The CDR3 sequence is 14 residues long. The germline gives CDR1 SGHDT, CDR2 YYEEEE. The CDR3 region has the DNA TGTGCCAGCAGCCCGGCCGGGACAGGGAGTTCCTACACCTTC. It is translated as CASSPAGTGSSYTF.

The chain links TRBV6-1 to TRBJ2-7, with no clear D. Trimming left V 2 bases short and J 3 bases short, with 8 bases between. The CDR3 runs to 13 residues. The germline gives CDR1 MNHNS, CDR2 SASEGT. The CDR3 DNA is TGTGCCAGCAGTGAATCAGGTCGCTACGAGCAGTACTTC. This translates into CASSESGRYEQYF.

The rearrangement joins TRBV29-1 to TRBJ2-1; perhaps TRBD2 as D (6 bases). Per germline, CDR1 SQVTM and CDR2 ANQGSEA. There are 14 residues in the CDR3. The V and J ends lost 7 bases and 1 base respectively, with 14 bases between them. The CDR3 loop reads CSGSRGGSYNEQFF. CDR3 nucleotides: TGCAGCGGGTCTCGGGGAGGATCCTACAATGAGCAGTTCTTC.

The rearrangement links TRBV6-4 to TRBJ2-1; TRBD2 aligns across 10 bases. Germline-derived CDR1 and CDR2 are MRHNA and SNTAGT. V lost 3 bases and J lost 3; bases outside the gene matches: 11. The CDR3 runs 18 residues. CDR3 sequence reads: CASSEGLAGVPDYNEQFF. CDR3 nucleotide sequence: TGTGCCAGCAGTGAAGGGCTAGCGGGAGTGCCGGACTACAATGAGCAGTTCTTC.

This clone was seen once. The genes are TRBV4-2 and TRBJ1-1; TRBD1 might be the D (6 bases). CDR1 is LGHNA, CDR2 YNFKEQ, per germline. The ends were cut back, 1 base at V and 5 bases at J, with 17 bases in the middle. The CDR3 covers 16 residues. The CDR3 DNA follows: TGTGCCAGCAGCCAAGGCGAAGGGGGGGCGGGGACTGAAGCTTTCTTT. Its translation is CASSQGEGGAGTEAFF.

The chain has TRBV6-1 and TRBJ2-5; a possible D gene is TRBD2 (6 bases). The CDR3 runs 15 residues. Germline-derived CDR1 and CDR2 are MNHNS and SASEGT. The germline V and J ends were trimmed by 4 bases and 5 bases, with 17 bases remaining between them. In nucleotides, the CDR3 is TGTGCCAGCAGTGCGCCGGACCCGGCGGGGGAGACCCAGTACTTC. Translated: CASSAPDPAGETQYF.

The chain recombines TRBV6-4 with TRBJ1-5; 8 positions agree with TRBD1. With 4 bases clipped from V and 6 bases from J, the junction kept 2 bases outside the gene matches. The CDR3 is 13 residues long. Germline V lookup: CDR1 MRHNA, CDR2 SNTAGT. CDR3 nucleotide sequence: TGTGCCAGCAGTGCAGGGGGCGGTCAGCCCCAGCATTTT. Residues: CASSAGGGQPQHF.

The chain has TRBV19 and TRBJ1-1; possibly TRBD1 for D (5 bases). Germline-derived CDR1 and CDR2 are LNHDA and SQIVND (reference sequence). The CDR3 sequence is 13 residues long. V lost 3 bases to trimming and J lost 4 bases, with 9 bases between them. The CDR3 loop is CASSIRGGTEAFF. CDR3 coding DNA: TGTGCCAGTAGTATTCGGGGGGGCACTGAAGCTTTCTTT.

V and J are TRBV6-5 and TRBJ2-5, with no clear D. CDR3 length: 15 residues. Trimming cost V 4 bases and J 5 bases, with 17 bases left between them. Germline V CDR1 and CDR2: MNHEY, SVGAGI. The CDR3 DNA sequence: TGTGCCAGCAGTTCCTTGACGGTTCTCGGGGAGACCCAGTACTTC. Protein: CASSSLTVLGETQYF.

This sequence joins TRBV7-9 and TRBJ2-7; D gene unclear. Germline V gene data show CDR1 as SEHNR and CDR2 as FQNEAQ (reference sequence). V was cut by 1 base and J by 1 base, with 8 bases left in between. The length of the CDR3 is 14 residues. DNA of the CDR3: TGTGCCAGCAGCTTAGGAGGCGGATCCTACGAGCAGTACTTC. Protein: CASSLGGGSYEQYF.

The CDR3 region is CASRQGLVSPLHF. In DNA form, the CDR3 reads TGTGCCAGCAGACAGGGTCTTGTTTCACCCCTCCACTTT. V gene TRBV6-5 combines with J gene TRBJ1-6, with D perhaps matching TRBD1 (6 bases). The CDR3 loop spans 13 amino acids. Germline V lookup: CDR1 MNHEY, CDR2 SVGAGI. Trimming took 6 bases from V and 9 from J, leaving 12 bases between them.

CDR3 bases: TGTGCCAGCTCACCCGGACAGGGCAACATTCAGTACTTC. This sequence encodes CASSPGQGNIQYF. The chain joins TRBV18 to TRBJ2-4; 8 nucleotides agree with TRBD1. Germline trimming cut 3 bases from V and 7 bases from J; bases unmatched to any gene: 2. The germline V gene encodes CDR1 KGHSH and CDR2 LQKENI. The CDR3 totals 13 residues.

V is TRBV29-1 and J is TRBJ2-1; unclear D gene. This CDR3 has 13 residues. Germline V gene data show CDR1 as SQVTM and CDR2 as ANQGSEA. Trimming stripped 4 bases from V and 1 base from J, with 8 bases between. Here the CDR3 DNA reads TGCAGCGTTGGACTCCGGTCCTACAATGAGCAGTTCTTC. Protein: CSVGLRSYNEQFF.

A few counts support this clone. This chain links TRBV4-3 with TRBJ2-7, with 8 positions matching TRBD1. Germline assignment: CDR1 LGHNA and CDR2 YSLEER. V lost 4 bases and J lost 6; bases outside the gene matches: 8. The length of the CDR3 is 14 residues. The CDR3 reads CASSLGTGLSEQYF. CDR3 bases: TGCGCCAGCAGCCTAGGGACAGGACTCTCCGAGCAGTACTTC.

V and J are TRBV6-1 and TRBJ2-7, with TRBD2 identical over 12 bases. Germline V gene lookup returns CDR1 MNHNS and CDR2 SASEGT. The CDR3 sequence is 14 residues long. Unmatched junction bases numbered 2, after V lost 8 bases and J lost 0 bases. CDR3 protein: CASALAGGSYEQYF. The CDR3 region has the DNA TGTGCCAGCGCACTAGCGGGAGGCTCCTACGAGCAGTACTTC.

This rearrangement joins TRBV6-4 to TRBJ2-3; 9 nucleotides align to TRBD2. CDR3 length: 14 residues. Germline V CDR1 and CDR2: MRHNA, SNTAGT. The trim removed 3 bases at V and 4 bases at J, leaving 2 bases unmatched. CDR3 sequence reads: CASSEQRGADTQYF. In DNA, the CDR3 is TGTGCCAGCAGTGAACAGCGGGGGGCAGATACGCAGTATTTT.

The chain couples TRBV5-1 to TRBJ2-7; TRBD2 matches at 8 bases. V lost 1 base to trimming and J lost 1 base; unmatched junction nucleotides: 7. The CDR3 has 16 residues. Germline CDR1 is SGHRS and CDR2 is YFSETQ. The CDR3 bases are TGCGCCAGCAGCTTGATGTCCAGCGGGGGATCCTACGAGCAGTACTTC. This gives the protein CASSLMSSGGSYEQYF. The entire variable domain, with the rest obtained from reference TRBV5-1 and TRBJ2-7, is as follows: KAGVTQTPRYLIKTRGQQVTLSCSPISGHRSVSWYQQTPGQGLQFLFEYFSETQRNKGNFPGRFSGRQFSNSRSEMNVSTLELGDSALYLCASSLMSSGGSYEQYFGPGTRLTVT.

The rearrangement joins TRBV19 to TRBJ2-2; possibly TRBD2 for D (5 bases). Germline CDR1 reads LNHDA; CDR2 reads SQIVND (reference sequence). The germline V and J ends were trimmed by 11 bases and 2 bases, with 15 bases remaining between them. The CDR3 contains 14 residues. The CDR3 DNA follows: TGTGCCGCACGGGCCGGGATTAACACCGGGGAGCTGTTTTTT. Its protein product is CAARAGINTGELFF.

This chain uses TRBV6-1 with TRBJ2-1, with 12 positions matching TRBD2. CDR3 length equals 15 residues. Germline trimming cut 3 bases from V and 4 bases from J; bases unmatched to any gene: 1. Looked up from germline, CDR1 is MNHNS and CDR2 is SASEGT. The CDR3 protein is CASSETSGSYNEQFF. The CDR3 DNA reads as TGTGCCAGCAGTGAGACTAGCGGGAGTTACAATGAGCAGTTCTTC.

Only one count was recorded for this clone. The chain carries TRBV28 and TRBJ2-7; 9 bases are a match to TRBD1. The trim removed 6 bases at V and 4 bases at J, leaving 19 bases unmatched. The length of the CDR3 is 18 residues. Germline CDR1 MDHEN, CDR2 SYDVKM. DNA of the CDR3: TGTGCCAGCAGAACTACAATCCCGGGACAGGGTACCTTGTACGAGCAGTACTTC. Its protein is CASRTTIPGQGTLYEQYF.

The V call is TRBV11-3, the J call TRBJ1-5; D is perhaps TRBD1 (6 bases). The V end lost 4 bases, the J end lost 1 base, and 17 bases lay between the germline ends. Germline V gene data show CDR1 as SGHNT and CDR2 as YENEEA. This CDR3 has 17 amino acids. The CDR3 sequence is CASSSRQGIRSNQPQHF. CDR3 bases: TGTGCCAGCAGCTCCAGGCAGGGGATTAGAAGCAATCAGCCCCAGCATTTT.

The chain employs TRBV6-1 and TRBJ1-2; D is perhaps TRBD1 (5 bases). The ends were cut back, 8 bases at V and 6 bases at J, with 22 bases in the middle. From germline, CDR1 is MNHNS and CDR2 SASEGT. This CDR3 spans 15 amino acids. CDR3 DNA: TGTGCCAGCCAATTTACGACATCTCAGGGTAATGGCTACACCTTC. This encodes CASQFTTSQGNGYTF.

CDR3 DNA sequence: TGTGCCAGCAGCATCCGGGGGCCGGGACAGGGCCAGGAGCAGTACTTC. This codes for CASSIRGPGQGQEQYF. The genes are TRBV11-3 and TRBJ2-7; 9 bases align to TRBD1. The germline CDR1 and CDR2 sequences are SGHNT and YENEEA. The CDR3 is 16 amino acids. V lost 5 bases and J lost 7; bases outside the gene matches: 15.

This sequence joins TRBV29-1 and TRBJ1-2; 7 bases are a match to TRBD1. In germline, CDR1 is SQVTM, CDR2 ANQGSEA. The CDR3 covers 15 residues. V lost 2 bases, J lost 2 bases, and 8 bases stayed unmatched. The CDR3 here is CSVERDLTGNYGYTF. For the CDR3, the DNA is TGCAGCGTTGAAAGGGACTTGACAGGGAACTATGGCTACACCTTC.

This clone was seen a single time. The chain combines TRBV15 with TRBJ2-7, with 9 bases aligning to TRBD1. The CDR3 is 15 amino acids. V shed 2 bases and J 2 bases; nucleotides not matched to a gene: 4. Germline lookup yields CDR1 LNHNV and CDR2 YYDKDF (reference sequence). The CDR3 DNA reads as TGTGCCACCAGCAGATTAAGGACAGGGGCCTACGAGCAGTACTTC. Translating gives CATSRLRTGAYEQYF.

V is TRBV7-8 and J is TRBJ1-1; tentatively, D is TRBD1 (6 bases). Germline V lookup: CDR1 SGHVS, CDR2 FQNEAQ. The CDR3 has 13 residues. V lost 1 base and J 5 bases, leaving 8 bases between the germline ends. The CDR3 loop reads CASSLVDRTEAFF. CDR3 nucleotides: TGTGCCAGCAGCTTAGTTGACAGGACTGAAGCTTTCTTT.